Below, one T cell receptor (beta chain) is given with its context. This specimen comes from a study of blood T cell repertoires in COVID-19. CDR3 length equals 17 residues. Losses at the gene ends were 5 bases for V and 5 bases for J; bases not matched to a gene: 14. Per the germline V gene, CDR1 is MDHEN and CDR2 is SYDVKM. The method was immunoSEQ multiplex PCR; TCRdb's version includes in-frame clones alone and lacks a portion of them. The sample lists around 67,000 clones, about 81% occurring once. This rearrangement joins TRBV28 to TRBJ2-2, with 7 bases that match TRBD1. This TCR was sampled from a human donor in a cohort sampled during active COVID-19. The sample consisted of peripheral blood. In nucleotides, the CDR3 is TGTGCCAGCAGTACGAACAGGGGATGGGAGAGGACCGGGGAGCTGTTTTTT. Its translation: CASSTNRGWERTGELFF.